Listed below are T cell receptor beta chains from one sample, sequenced in a study of T cell repertoires in cytomegalovirus infection. These TCRs' antigens remain unknown. TCRdb independently ran MiXCR on the reads; one entry per CDR3 protein. The repertoire holds under 500,000 distinct CDR3 sequences, with approximately 46% as singletons. The material was cultured PBMCs, obtained from culture after CMV antigen stimulation. These receptor sequences come from a human donor in good health (CMV status not recorded). Some clones in this sample may be carry-over from other donors' samples. The CDR3 runs from the conserved cysteine through the conserved F or W. D genes are given only for firm matches. Size tells how often a clone was seen (once, few, many) or the class of an expanded clone, and some rows leave it out.

J gene: TRBJ2-7
V gene: TRBV12-3/TRBV12-4
D gene: NA
clone size: NA
CDR3 protein: CASSLLPRASYEQYF
CDR3 DNA: TGTGCCAGCAGTTTACTCCCAAGAGCGTCCTACGAGCAGTACTTC

J gene: TRBJ2-5
V gene: TRBV7-9
D gene: TRBD2
clone size: NA
CDR3 protein: CASSPDSGRKTQYF
CDR3 DNA: TGTGCCAGCAGCCCAGATAGCGGGAGGAAGACCCAGTACTTC

J gene: TRBJ1-4
V gene: TRBV19
D gene: NA
clone size: NA
CDR3 protein: CASSGLTGNEKLFF
CDR3 DNA: TGTGCCAGTAGTGGGTTAACAGGAAATGAAAAACTGTTTTTT

J gene: TRBJ2-1
V gene: TRBV12-5
D gene: NA
clone size: NA
CDR3 protein: CASGSSTAGGYNEQFF
CDR3 DNA: TGTGCTAGTGGCTCCTCGACGGCCGGGGGTTACAATGAGCAGTTCTTC

J gene: TRBJ2-5
V gene: TRBV20-1
D gene: NA
clone size: few
CDR3 protein: CSASQETQYF
CDR3 DNA: TGCAGTGCTTCACAAGAGACCCAGTACTTC

J gene: TRBJ1-2
V gene: TRBV28
D gene: TRBD1
clone size: NA
CDR3 protein: CASSPERTGDSSGYGYTF
CDR3 DNA: TGTGCCAGCAGTCCAGAGAGGACAGGGGATTCTTCGGGCTATGGCTACACCTTC

J gene: TRBJ1-2
V gene: TRBV7-9
D gene: NA
clone size: NA
CDR3 protein: CASSLDGGALYTF
CDR3 DNA: TGTGCCAGCAGCTTAGACGGCGGCGCTCTATACACCTTC

J gene: TRBJ2-5
V gene: TRBV6-5
D gene: NA
clone size: NA
CDR3 protein: CASSYGNGETQYF
CDR3 DNA: TGTGCCAGCAGTTACGGCAACGGGGAGACCCAGTACTTC

J gene: TRBJ1-6
V gene: TRBV7-2
D gene: NA
clone size: NA
CDR3 protein: CASSLVSGSPLHF
CDR3 DNA: TGTGCCAGCAGCTTAGTTTCTGGTTCACCCCTCCACTTT

J gene: TRBJ1-1
V gene: TRBV6-5
D gene: NA
clone size: few
CDR3 protein: CASRLDLTANTEAFF
CDR3 DNA: TGTGCCAGCAGGCTCGACCTCACAGCTAACACTGAAGCTTTCTTT

J gene: TRBJ2-3
V gene: TRBV7-6
D gene: NA
clone size: many
CDR3 protein: CASKLRALLFDTQYF
CDR3 DNA: TGTGCCAGCAAGCTCAGGGCTCTACTTTTCGATACGCAGTATTTT

J gene: TRBJ2-2
V gene: TRBV6-1
D gene: NA
clone size: NA
CDR3 protein: CASSESNLRELFF
CDR3 DNA: TGTGCCAGCAGTGAATCTAACCTGAGGGAGCTGTTTTTT

J gene: TRBJ2-4
V gene: TRBV7-2
D gene: NA
clone size: NA
CDR3 protein: CASSPDRRGIQYF
CDR3 DNA: TGTGCCAGCAGTCCCGACAGACGGGGCATTCAGTACTTC

J gene: TRBJ2-5
V gene: TRBV6-5
D gene: NA
clone size: NA
CDR3 protein: CASRRGGSGVAQYF
CDR3 DNA: TGTGCCAGCAGACGAGGGGGCTCGGGGGTCGCCCAGTACTTC

J gene: TRBJ1-1
V gene: TRBV2
D gene: NA
clone size: NA
CDR3 protein: CASRIESSANTEAFF
CDR3 DNA: TGTGCCAGCAGGATAGAATCAAGCGCGAACACTGAAGCTTTCTTT

J gene: TRBJ1-5
V gene: TRBV18
D gene: TRBD1
clone size: NA
CDR3 protein: CASSSLGQVNQPQHF
CDR3 DNA: TGTGCCAGCTCATCCCTCGGACAGGTAAATCAGCCCCAGCATTTT

J gene: TRBJ2-2
V gene: TRBV7-9
D gene: TRBD2
clone size: few
CDR3 protein: CASSTTSGANTGELFF
CDR3 DNA: TGTGCCAGCAGCACGACTAGCGGGGCTAACACCGGGGAGCTGTTTTTT

J gene: TRBJ2-5
V gene: TRBV20-1
D gene: TRBD2
clone size: NA
CDR3 protein: CSAPTSGYFQETQYF
CDR3 DNA: TGCAGTGCACCGACTAGCGGGTATTTCCAAGAGACCCAGTACTTC

J gene: TRBJ1-1
V gene: TRBV12-3/TRBV12-4
D gene: TRBD1
clone size: few
CDR3 protein: CASSRQGTTEAFF
CDR3 DNA: TGTGCCAGCAGTCGACAGGGGACCACTGAAGCTTTCTTT

J gene: TRBJ2-5
V gene: TRBV12-3/TRBV12-4
D gene: TRBD2
clone size: NA
CDR3 protein: CASSPGTSGRGSETQYF
CDR3 DNA: TGTGCCAGCAGTCCCGGGACTAGCGGGAGGGGGTCGGAGACCCAGTACTTC

J gene: TRBJ2-5
V gene: TRBV10-3
D gene: NA
clone size: NA
CDR3 protein: CAISENAARPQYF
CDR3 DNA: TGTGCCATCAGTGAGAATGCGGCGAGGCCCCAGTACTTC

J gene: TRBJ1-1
V gene: TRBV18
D gene: NA
clone size: many
CDR3 protein: CASSPQLNTEAFF
CDR3 DNA: TGTGCCAGCAGCCCGCAGCTGAACACTGAAGCTTTCTTT

J gene: TRBJ2-3
V gene: TRBV5-6
D gene: NA
clone size: few
CDR3 protein: CASTEAADTQYF
CDR3 DNA: TGTGCCAGCACCGAGGCTGCAGATACGCAGTATTTT

J gene: TRBJ2-2
V gene: TRBV11-2
D gene: NA
clone size: few
CDR3 protein: CASSFNGGPTTGELFF
CDR3 DNA: TGTGCCAGCAGCTTTAATGGGGGGCCGACCACCGGGGAGCTGTTTTTT

J gene: TRBJ2-3
V gene: TRBV4-3
D gene: NA
clone size: NA
CDR3 protein: CASSQDTQDTDTQYF
CDR3 DNA: TGCGCCAGCAGCCAAGATACTCAGGACACAGATACGCAGTATTTT

J gene: TRBJ1-1
V gene: TRBV10-3
D gene: NA
clone size: NA
CDR3 protein: CAIKGSERTEAFF
CDR3 DNA: TGTGCCATCAAAGGCAGTGAACGTACTGAAGCTTTCTTT

J gene: TRBJ2-5
V gene: TRBV7-2
D gene: TRBD2
clone size: many
CDR3 protein: CASSLGQRGYQETQYF
CDR3 DNA: TGTGCCAGCAGCTTAGGGCAGCGGGGGTACCAAGAGACCCAGTACTTC

J gene: TRBJ2-7
V gene: TRBV7-8
D gene: TRBD1
clone size: few
CDR3 protein: CASSLLGQGAEQYF
CDR3 DNA: TGTGCCAGCAGCTTATTAGGACAGGGGGCAGAGCAGTACTTC

J gene: TRBJ2-1
V gene: TRBV3-1
D gene: TRBD2
clone size: NA
CDR3 protein: CASSRSGGIKNEQFF
CDR3 DNA: TGTGCCAGCAGCCGAAGCGGGGGGATTAAAAATGAGCAGTTCTTC

J gene: TRBJ2-1
V gene: TRBV7-2
D gene: NA
clone size: few
CDR3 protein: CASSLNGATQFF
CDR3 DNA: TGTGCCAGCAGCTTAAATGGGGCAACGCAGTTCTTC

J gene: TRBJ2-1
V gene: TRBV27
D gene: NA
clone size: few
CDR3 protein: CASSPDSPYNEQFF
CDR3 DNA: TGTGCCAGCAGCCCTGACTCACCCTACAATGAGCAGTTCTTC

J gene: TRBJ1-1
V gene: TRBV5-1
D gene: NA
clone size: NA
CDR3 protein: CASSRSGDTEAFF
CDR3 DNA: TGCGCCAGCAGTCGGAGCGGGGACACTGAAGCTTTCTTT

J gene: TRBJ2-1
V gene: TRBV7-2
D gene: NA
clone size: few
CDR3 protein: CASSLISSSYNEQFF
CDR3 DNA: TGTGCCAGCAGCTTAATTAGCAGCTCCTACAATGAGCAGTTCTTC

J gene: TRBJ2-6
V gene: TRBV7-2
D gene: NA
clone size: NA
CDR3 protein: CASSRATGANVLTF
CDR3 DNA: TGTGCCAGCAGCAGAGCAACTGGGGCCAACGTCCTGACTTTC

J gene: TRBJ1-5
V gene: TRBV29-1
D gene: NA
clone size: NA
CDR3 protein: CSVEEGMGQHF
CDR3 DNA: TGCAGCGTTGAGGAGGGGATGGGACAGCATTTT

J gene: TRBJ2-6
V gene: TRBV7-8
D gene: NA
clone size: NA
CDR3 protein: CASSLGSTAGANVLTF
CDR3 DNA: TGTGCCAGCAGCTTAGGATCGACAGCCGGGGCCAACGTCCTGACTTTC

J gene: TRBJ2-3
V gene: TRBV5-5
D gene: NA
clone size: NA
CDR3 protein: CASSLAGPPVDTQYF
CDR3 DNA: TGTGCCAGCAGCCTCGCTGGCCCGCCGGTGGATACGCAGTATTTT

J gene: TRBJ1-6
V gene: TRBV7-2
D gene: NA
clone size: NA
CDR3 protein: CASSLGEGASPLHF
CDR3 DNA: TGTGCCAGCAGCTTAGGAGAAGGGGCCTCACCCCTCCACTTT

J gene: TRBJ2-2
V gene: TRBV10-3
D gene: NA
clone size: NA
CDR3 protein: CAISESVGTNTGELFF
CDR3 DNA: TGTGCCATCAGTGAGTCAGTAGGGACGAACACCGGGGAGCTGTTTTTT

J gene: TRBJ2-7
V gene: TRBV6-1
D gene: NA
clone size: NA
CDR3 protein: CASSESHLQGNSYEQYF
CDR3 DNA: TGTGCCAGCAGCGAAAGCCACCTACAGGGAAACTCCTACGAGCAGTACTTC

J gene: TRBJ2-1
V gene: TRBV3-1
D gene: NA
clone size: NA
CDR3 protein: CASSGTFAYYNEQFF
CDR3 DNA: TGTGCCAGCTCAGGGACCTTCGCCTATTACAATGAGCAGTTCTTC

J gene: TRBJ1-5
V gene: TRBV7-2
D gene: NA
clone size: NA
CDR3 protein: CASSSTGPYSNQPQHF
CDR3 DNA: TGTGCCAGCAGCTCTACCGGCCCCTATAGCAATCAGCCCCAGCATTTT